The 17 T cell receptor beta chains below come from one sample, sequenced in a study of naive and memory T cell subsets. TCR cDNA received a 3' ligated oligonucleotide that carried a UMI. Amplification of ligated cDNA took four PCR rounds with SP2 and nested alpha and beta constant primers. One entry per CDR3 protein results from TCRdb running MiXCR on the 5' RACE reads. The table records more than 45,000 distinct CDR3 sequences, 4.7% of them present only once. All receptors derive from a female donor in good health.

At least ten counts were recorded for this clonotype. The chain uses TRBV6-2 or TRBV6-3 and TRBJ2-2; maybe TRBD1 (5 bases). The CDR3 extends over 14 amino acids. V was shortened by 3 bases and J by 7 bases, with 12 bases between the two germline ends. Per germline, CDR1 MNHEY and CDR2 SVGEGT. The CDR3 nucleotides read TGTGCCAGCAGTTATCTAAGGGGTGGCGGGGAGCTGTTTTTT. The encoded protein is CASSYLRGGGELFF.

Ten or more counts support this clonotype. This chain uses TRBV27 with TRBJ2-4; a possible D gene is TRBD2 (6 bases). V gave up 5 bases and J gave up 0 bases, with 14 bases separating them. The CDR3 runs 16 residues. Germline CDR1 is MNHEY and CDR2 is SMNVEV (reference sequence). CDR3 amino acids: CASSPGGSLAKNIQYF. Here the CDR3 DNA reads TGTGCCAGCAGTCCTGGAGGGTCATTAGCCAAAAACATTCAGTACTTC.

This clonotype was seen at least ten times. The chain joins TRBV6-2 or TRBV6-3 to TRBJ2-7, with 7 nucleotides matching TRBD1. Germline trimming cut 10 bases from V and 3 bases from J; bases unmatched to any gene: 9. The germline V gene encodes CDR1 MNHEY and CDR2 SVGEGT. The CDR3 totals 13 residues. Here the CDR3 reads CAIHEQGSYEQYF. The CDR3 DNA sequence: TGTGCCATCCACGAACAGGGGAGCTACGAGCAGTACTTC.

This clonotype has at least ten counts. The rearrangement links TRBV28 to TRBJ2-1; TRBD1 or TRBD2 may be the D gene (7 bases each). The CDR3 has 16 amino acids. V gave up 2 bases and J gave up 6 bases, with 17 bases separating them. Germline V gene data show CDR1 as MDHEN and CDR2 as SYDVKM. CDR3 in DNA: TGTGCCAGCAGTTTAACGACAGGGAGGGGGGGCAATGAGCAGTTCTTC. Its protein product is CASSLTTGRGGNEQFF.

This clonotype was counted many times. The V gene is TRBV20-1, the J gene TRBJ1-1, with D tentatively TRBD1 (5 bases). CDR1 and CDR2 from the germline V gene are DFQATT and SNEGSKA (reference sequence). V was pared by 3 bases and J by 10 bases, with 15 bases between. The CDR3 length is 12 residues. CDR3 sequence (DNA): TGCAGTGCTAGTCGGGGGGGGGTAGGAGCTTTCTTT. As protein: CSASRGGVGAFF.

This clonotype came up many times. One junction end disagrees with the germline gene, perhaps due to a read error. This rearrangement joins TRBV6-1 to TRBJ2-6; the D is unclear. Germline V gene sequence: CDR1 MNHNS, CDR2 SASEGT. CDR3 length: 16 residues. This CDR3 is CASSEGRISGANVLTF. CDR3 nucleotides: TGTGCCAGCAGCGAAGGACGGATCTCTGGGGCCAACGTCCTGACTTTC.

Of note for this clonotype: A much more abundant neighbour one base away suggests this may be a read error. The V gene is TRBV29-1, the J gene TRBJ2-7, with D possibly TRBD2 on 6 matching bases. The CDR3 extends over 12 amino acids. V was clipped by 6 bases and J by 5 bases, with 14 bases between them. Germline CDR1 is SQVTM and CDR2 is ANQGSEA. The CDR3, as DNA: TGCAGCGTCGGGGACTTCACCCACGAGCAGTACTTC. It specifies CSVGDFTHEQYF.

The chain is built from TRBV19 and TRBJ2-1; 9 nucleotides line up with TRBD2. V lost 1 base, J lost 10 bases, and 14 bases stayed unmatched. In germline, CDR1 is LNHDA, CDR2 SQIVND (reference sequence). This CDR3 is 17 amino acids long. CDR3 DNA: TGTGCCAGTAGTATAGGCGGTAGCGGGAGTCAACTTGGAGAGCAGTTCTTC. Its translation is CASSIGGSGSQLGEQFF. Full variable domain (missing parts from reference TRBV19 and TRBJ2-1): DGGITQSPKYLFRKEGQNVTLSCEQNLNHDAMYWYRQDPGQGLRLIYYSQIVNDFQKGDIAEGYSVSREKKESFPLTVTSAQKNPTAFYLCASSIGGSGSQLGEQFFGPGTRLTVL.

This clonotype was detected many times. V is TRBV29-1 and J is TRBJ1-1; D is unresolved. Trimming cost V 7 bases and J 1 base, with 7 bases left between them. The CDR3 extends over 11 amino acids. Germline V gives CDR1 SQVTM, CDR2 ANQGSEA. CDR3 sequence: CSADKNTEAFF. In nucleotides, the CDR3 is TGCAGCGCTGACAAGAACACTGAAGCTTTCTTT.

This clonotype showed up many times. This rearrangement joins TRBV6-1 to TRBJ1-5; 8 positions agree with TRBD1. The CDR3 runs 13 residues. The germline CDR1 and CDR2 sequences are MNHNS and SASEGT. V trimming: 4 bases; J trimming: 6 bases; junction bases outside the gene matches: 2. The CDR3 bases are TGTGCCAGCAGTGGACAGGGGAGTCAGCCCCAGCATTTT. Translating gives CASSGQGSQPQHF.

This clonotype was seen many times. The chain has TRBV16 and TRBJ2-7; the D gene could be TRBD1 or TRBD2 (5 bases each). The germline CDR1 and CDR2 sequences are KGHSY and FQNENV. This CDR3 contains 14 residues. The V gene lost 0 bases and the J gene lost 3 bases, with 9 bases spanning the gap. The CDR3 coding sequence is TGTGCCAGCAGCCAATCGGCAGGGAGCTACGAGCAGTACTTC. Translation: CASSQSAGSYEQYF.

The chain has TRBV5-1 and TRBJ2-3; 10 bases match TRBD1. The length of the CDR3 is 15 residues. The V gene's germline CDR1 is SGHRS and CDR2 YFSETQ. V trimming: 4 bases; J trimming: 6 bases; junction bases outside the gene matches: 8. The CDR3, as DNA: TGCGCCAGCAGCGACGGGACAGGGGTTGCTGATACGCAGTATTTT. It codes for CASSDGTGVADTQYF.

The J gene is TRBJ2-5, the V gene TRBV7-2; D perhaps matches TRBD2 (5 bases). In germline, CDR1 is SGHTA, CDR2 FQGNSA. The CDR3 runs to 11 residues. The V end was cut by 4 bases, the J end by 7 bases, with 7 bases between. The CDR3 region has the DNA TGTGCCAGCAGCTGTCTAGCGACCCAGTACTTC. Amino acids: CASSCLATQYF.

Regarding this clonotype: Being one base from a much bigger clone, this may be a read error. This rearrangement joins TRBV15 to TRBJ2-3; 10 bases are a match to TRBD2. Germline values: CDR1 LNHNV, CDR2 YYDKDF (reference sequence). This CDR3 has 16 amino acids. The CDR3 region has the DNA TGTTCCACCAGCAGAACCGGACTAGCGGTCACAGATACGCAGTATTTT. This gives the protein CSTSRTGLAVTDTQYF.

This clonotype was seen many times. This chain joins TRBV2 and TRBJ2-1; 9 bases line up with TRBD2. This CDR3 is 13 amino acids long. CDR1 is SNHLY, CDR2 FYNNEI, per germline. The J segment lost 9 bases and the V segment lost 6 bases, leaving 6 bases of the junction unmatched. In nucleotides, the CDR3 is TGTGCCAGCAGGGTAGCGGGAGACGGTGAGCAGTTCTTC. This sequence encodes CASRVAGDGEQFF. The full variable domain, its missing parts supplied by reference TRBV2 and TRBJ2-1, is EPEVTQTPSHQVTQMGQEVILRCVPISNHLYFYWYRQILGQKVEFLVSFYNNEISEKSEIFDDQFSVERPDGSNFTLKIRSTKLEDSAMYFCASRVAGDGEQFFGPGTRLTVL.

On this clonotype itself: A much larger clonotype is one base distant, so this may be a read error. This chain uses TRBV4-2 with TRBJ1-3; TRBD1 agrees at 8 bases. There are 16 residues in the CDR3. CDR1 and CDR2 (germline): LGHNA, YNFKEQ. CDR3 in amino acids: CVSSQDQGARGNTIYF. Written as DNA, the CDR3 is TGTGTCAGCAGCCAAGACCAGGGGGCGCGAGGAAACACCATATATTTT.

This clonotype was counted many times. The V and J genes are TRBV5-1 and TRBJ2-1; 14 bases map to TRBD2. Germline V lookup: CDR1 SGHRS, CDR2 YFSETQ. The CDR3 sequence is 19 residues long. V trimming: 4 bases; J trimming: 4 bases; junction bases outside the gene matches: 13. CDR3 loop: CASSQGLAGGLGVYNEQFF. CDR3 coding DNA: TGCGCCAGCAGCCAAGGACTAGCGGGAGGCTTGGGGGTGTACAATGAGCAGTTCTTC.